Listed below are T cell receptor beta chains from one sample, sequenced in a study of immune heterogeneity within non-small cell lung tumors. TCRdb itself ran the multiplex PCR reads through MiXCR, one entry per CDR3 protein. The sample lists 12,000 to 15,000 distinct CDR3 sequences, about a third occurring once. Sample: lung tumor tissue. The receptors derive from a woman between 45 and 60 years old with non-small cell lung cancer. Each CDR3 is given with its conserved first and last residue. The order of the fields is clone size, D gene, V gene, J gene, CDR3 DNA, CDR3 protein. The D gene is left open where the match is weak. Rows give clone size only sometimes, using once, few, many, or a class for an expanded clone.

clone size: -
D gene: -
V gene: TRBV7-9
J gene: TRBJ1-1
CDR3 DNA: TGTGCCAGCATCGACCCAGGGACGGCTAACACTGAAGCTTTCTTT
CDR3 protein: CASIDPGTANTEAFF

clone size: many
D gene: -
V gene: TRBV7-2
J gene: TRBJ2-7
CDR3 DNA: TGTGCCAGCAGCTTAGATATGGGACGCGAGCAGTACTTC
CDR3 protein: CASSLDMGREQYF

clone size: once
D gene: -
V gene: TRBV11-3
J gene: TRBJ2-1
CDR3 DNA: TGTGCCAGCAGCCGGGGGTCAGGGTTTAACGATGAGCAGTTCTTC
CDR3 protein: CASSRGSGFNDEQFF

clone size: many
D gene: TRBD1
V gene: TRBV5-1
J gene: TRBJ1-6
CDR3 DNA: TGCGCCAGCAGCTTGGGCCCGACAGGGAGTTCACCCCTCCACTTT
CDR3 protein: CASSLGPTGSSPLHF

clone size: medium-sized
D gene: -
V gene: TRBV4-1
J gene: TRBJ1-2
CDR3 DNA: TGCGCCAGCAGCCCGGGGATAGGCGGGAACTATGGCTACACCTTC
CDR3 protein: CASSPGIGGNYGYTF

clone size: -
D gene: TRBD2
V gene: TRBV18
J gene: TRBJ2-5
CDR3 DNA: TGTGCCAGCTCTAGTACAGGGTCGGTTGGACTAGCCGGAGACGGAGAGACCCAGTACTTC
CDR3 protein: CASSSTGSVGLAGDGETQYF

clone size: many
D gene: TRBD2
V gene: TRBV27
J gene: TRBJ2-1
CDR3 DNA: TGTGCCAGCAGACGACTAGCGGGGAGCAATGAGCAGTTCTTC
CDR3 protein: CASRRLAGSNEQFF

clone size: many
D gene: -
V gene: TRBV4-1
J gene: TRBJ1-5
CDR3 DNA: TGCGCCAGCAGCCTGACAGAGGGTCAGCCCCAGCATTTT
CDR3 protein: CASSLTEGQPQHF

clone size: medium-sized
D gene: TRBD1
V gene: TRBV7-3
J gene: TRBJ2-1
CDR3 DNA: TGTGCCAGCAGCATGGGACAGGGGGCCAACAATGAGCAGTTCTTC
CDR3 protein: CASSMGQGANNEQFF

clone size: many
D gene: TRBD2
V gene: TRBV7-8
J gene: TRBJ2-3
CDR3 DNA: TGTGCCAGCAGCTTGGGTTTATCCGGGAGGGGCGCCACAGATACGCAGTATTTT
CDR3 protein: CASSLGLSGRGATDTQYF

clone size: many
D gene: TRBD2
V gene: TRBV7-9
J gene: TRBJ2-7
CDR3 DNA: TGTGCCAGCAGCTTAGTGTGGGCAAGCGGGAGGGGAGGATACGAGCAGTACTTC
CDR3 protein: CASSLVWASGRGGYEQYF

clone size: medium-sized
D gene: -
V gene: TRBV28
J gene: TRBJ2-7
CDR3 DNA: TGTGCCAGCAGCCAGGACAGTCCCTACGAGCAGTACTTC
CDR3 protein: CASSQDSPYEQYF

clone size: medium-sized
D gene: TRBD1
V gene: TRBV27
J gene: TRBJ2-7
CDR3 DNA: TGTGCCAGCAGTTACAGGGGCATGGGGGAGCAGTACTTC
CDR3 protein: CASSYRGMGEQYF

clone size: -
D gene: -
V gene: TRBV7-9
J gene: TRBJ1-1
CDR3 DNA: TGTGCCAGCAGCGTGACAGGGAACACTGAAGCTTTCTTT
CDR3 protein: CASSVTGNTEAFF

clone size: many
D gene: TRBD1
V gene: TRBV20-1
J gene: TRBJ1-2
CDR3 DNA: TGCAGTGCTCCCCTAGCGACAGGGGACTATGGCTACACCTTC
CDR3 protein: CSAPLATGDYGYTF